What follows are 16 T cell receptor beta chains derived from one specimen sequenced in a study of CD8+CD57+ T cells in acquired aplastic anemia. Template material for TCR beta VDJ and CDR3 profiling consisted of genomic DNA. TCRdb re-derived calls from the reads in MiXCR, one entry per CDR3 protein. Counted here are about 68,000 distinct CDR3 sequences, almost 55% occurring once; the ten biggest clones make up approximately 8.6%. Input material: sorted CD4+, CD8+, or CD8+CD57+ T cells (not recorded which) from PBMCs. Receptors originate from a human donor in good health, serving as a control.

This clonotype was seen at least ten times. This chain connects TRBV9 to TRBJ2-7, with a weak D call TRBD1 (6 bases). There are 13 residues in the CDR3. Looked up from germline, CDR1 is SGDLS and CDR2 is YYNGEE. V dropped 0 bases and J dropped 5 bases, with 9 bases sitting between them. CDR3 sequence (DNA): TGTGCCAGCAGCGTAGGAGGGGGTGACGAGCAGTACTTC. Translated: CASSVGGGDEQYF.

In its sample, this clonotype was seen many times. The V and J genes are TRBV5-1 and TRBJ2-2; no clear D gene. The CDR3 extends over 16 amino acids. V was clipped by 1 base and J by 2 bases, with 12 bases between them. CDR1 and CDR2 (germline): SGHRS, YFSETQ. Here the CDR3 reads CASSLTGQPNTGELFF. In DNA form, the CDR3 reads TGCGCCAGCAGCTTGACTGGGCAGCCAAACACCGGGGAGCTGTTTTTT.

The chain couples TRBV19 to TRBJ2-2, with D perhaps TRBD1 (6 bases). Trimming cost V 8 bases and J 1 base, with 11 bases left between them. CDR1 is LNHDA, CDR2 SQIVND, per germline (reference sequence). CDR3 length: 14 residues. In DNA form, the CDR3 reads TGTGCCAGTTCGGACAGCGAGAACACCGGGGAGCTGTTTTTT. This sequence encodes CASSDSENTGELFF.

V and J are TRBV15 and TRBJ1-5, with D maybe TRBD1 (5 bases). This CDR3 has 15 amino acids. Per germline, CDR1 LNHNV and CDR2 YYDKDF (reference sequence). The germline V and J ends were trimmed by 3 bases and 3 bases, with 12 bases remaining between them. The CDR3 protein is CATSRDTLINQPQHF. The CDR3, as DNA: TGTGCCACCAGCAGGGACACACTAATCAATCAGCCCCAGCATTTT.

By its share, this clonotype is medium-sized. The V call is TRBV25-1, the J call TRBJ2-1, with 11 bases fitting TRBD2. The V gene end was trimmed by 1 base and the J gene end by 15 bases; junction bases not matched to a gene: 17. Looked up from germline, CDR1 is MGHDK and CDR2 is SYGVNS. The CDR3 has 17 amino acids. The chain's CDR3 is CASSESVGGLAGGVRFF. The CDR3 DNA follows: TGTGCCAGCAGTGAATCTGTTGGAGGGCTAGCGGGAGGAGTTCGGTTCTTC.

The chain joins TRBV14 to TRBJ2-7; 9 positions agree with TRBD1. There are 15 residues in the CDR3. CDR1 is SGHDN and CDR2 is FVKESK in the germline V gene. Losses at the gene ends were 1 base for V and 1 base for J; bases not matched to a gene: 2. CDR3 residues: CASSQGDRASYEQYF. CDR3 sequence (DNA): TGTGCCAGCAGCCAAGGGGACAGGGCTTCCTACGAGCAGTACTTC.

Ten or more counts support this clonotype. This chain connects TRBV6-5 to TRBJ1-1; D is possibly TRBD1 (5 bases). Germline-derived CDR1 and CDR2 are MNHEY and SVGAGI. Trimming pared 0 bases from V and 5 bases from J, leaving 13 bases between. The CDR3 is 15 amino acids. CDR3 coding DNA: TGTGCCAGCAGTTACTCAGGGGCCTTGAGGACTGAAGCTTTCTTT. Encoded protein: CASSYSGALRTEAFF.

This clonotype was found many times. J is TRBJ2-7 and V is TRBV5-6, with D tentatively TRBD1 (5 bases). V lost 2 bases to trimming and J lost 2 bases, with 11 bases between them. The CDR3 length is 14 residues. CDR1 is SGHDT and CDR2 is YYEEEE in the germline V gene. The CDR3 region is CASSFRGLPYEQYF. CDR3 DNA sequence: TGTGCCAGCAGCTTTAGGGGCCTACCCTACGAGCAGTACTTC.

This clonotype has ten or more counts. This chain joins TRBV4-1 and TRBJ1-4; no definite D call. V lost 1 base, J lost 5 bases, and 14 bases lay in between. CDR1 and CDR2 (germline): MGHRA, YSYEKL. The CDR3 totals 16 residues. This chain's CDR3 is CASSQVTAFRNEKLFF. The CDR3 bases are TGCGCCAGCAGCCAAGTTACAGCTTTCCGAAATGAAAAACTGTTTTTT.

The chain employs TRBV29-1 and TRBJ1-1, with TRBD1 identical over 8 bases. The CDR3 totals 11 residues. The ends lost 6 bases at V and 10 bases at J; junction bases unmatched: 7. Germline values: CDR1 SQVTM, CDR2 ANQGSEA. CDR3 loop: CSVVQGDGAFF. CDR3 nucleotide sequence: TGCAGCGTCGTACAGGGGGATGGAGCTTTCTTT.

The table lists this clonotype with many counts. The chain couples TRBV7-8 to TRBJ2-2; 7 nucleotides match TRBD2. V lost 4 bases and J lost 2; bases outside the gene matches: 7. CDR1 SGHVS and CDR2 FQNEAQ come from the germline V gene. The CDR3 runs 16 residues. In nucleotides, the CDR3 is TGTGCCAGCAGCTCCGGTCGGGACTATAACACCGGGGAGCTGTTTTTT. This codes for CASSSGRDYNTGELFF.

This clonotype has a count of ten or more. The chain is built from TRBV5-1 and TRBJ1-1; 9 bases match TRBD1. Trimming cost V 4 bases and J 4 bases; bases outside gene matches: 8. This CDR3 spans 15 amino acids. Germline CDR1 SGHRS, CDR2 YFSETQ. CDR3 sequence (DNA): TGCGCCAGCAGCCTCTGGACAGGGGACGGCACTGAAGCTTTCTTT. Its translation: CASSLWTGDGTEAFF. Complete variable domain (other parts from reference TRBV5-1 and TRBJ1-1): KAGVTQTPRYLIKTRGQQVTLSCSPISGHRSVSWYQQTPGQGLQFLFEYFSETQRNKGNFPGRFSGRQFSNSRSEMNVSTLELGDSALYLCASSLWTGDGTEAFFGQGTRLTVV.

The J gene is TRBJ2-7, the V gene TRBV18, with TRBD2 matching over 12 bases. The CDR3 extends over 16 amino acids. Unmatched junction bases numbered 6, after V lost 2 bases and J lost 4 bases. Germline V gives CDR1 KGHSH, CDR2 LQKENI. The CDR3 here is CASSPSASGGAYEQYF. In DNA form, the CDR3 reads TGTGCCAGCTCACCAAGCGCTAGCGGGGGGGCGTACGAGCAGTACTTC.

V gene TRBV29-1 combines with J gene TRBJ2-7; unclear D gene. The CDR3 is 9 residues long. Germline V lookup: CDR1 SQVTM, CDR2 ANQGSEA. Trimming pared 3 bases from V and 5 bases from J, leaving 2 bases between. For the CDR3, the DNA is TGCAGCGTTGAGAACGAGCAGTACTTC. It yields the protein CSVENEQYF.

The chain employs TRBV15 and TRBJ1-2; 9 nucleotides match TRBD1. The CDR3 contains 14 residues. CDR1 LNHNV and CDR2 YYDKDF come from the germline V gene (reference sequence). The V and J ends lost 9 bases and 3 bases, in that order; junction bases with no gene match: 8. CDR3 in DNA: TGTGCCACGTACCCGGGACAGGGTTACTATGGCTACACCTTC. Amino acid sequence: CATYPGQGYYGYTF.

Here the CDR3 DNA reads TGCAGCGTTGTTCCTCTAGCGGGAGGGTGGGATACGCAGTATTTT. Translating gives CSVVPLAGGWDTQYF. The chain combines TRBV29-1 with TRBJ2-3, with 12 bases fitting TRBD2. Germline CDR1 and CDR2: SQVTM and ANQGSEA. The CDR3 runs 15 residues. The J segment lost 6 bases and the V segment lost 4 bases, leaving 8 bases of the junction unmatched.